A selection of T cell receptor beta chains follows, all from one sample in a study of T cell changes during pregnancy in multiple sclerosis. This table comes from immunoSEQ multiplex PCR, and its TCRdb copy is limited to in-frame clones, with some not included. Of over 30,000 clones listed, roughly 88% are singletons. The sequencing here drew on CD4+ T cells from peripheral blood mononuclear cells, taken before pregnancy. Receptors originate from a female donor with multiple sclerosis, enrolled in a pregnancy study. Each CDR3 is given with its conserved first and last residue. The order of the fields is J gene, V gene, CDR3 protein.

>TRBJ1-1|TRBV28
CASGEGDREVTEAFF
>TRBJ2-3|TRBV5-1
CASSHRGSTDTQYF
>TRBJ2-7|TRBV7-7
CASSLSTGLREQYF
>TRBJ1-5|TRBV2
CASSPDRPNQPQHF
>TRBJ1-5|TRBV30
CAWSRGQVYNQPQHF
>TRBJ1-3|TRBV4-2
CASSQEAGRSGNTIYF
>TRBJ2-2|TRBV7-9
CASSRVGTFKAGELFF
>TRBJ2-7|TRBV4-3
CASSQDFGGRERYF
>TRBJ2-6|TRBV4-1
CASSQIGAGHSGANVLTF
>TRBJ2-2|TRBV6-1
CATAPGQVITGELFF
>TRBJ1-6|TRBV5-6
CASSRRGGAGYLSPLHF
>TRBJ2-5|TRBV10-3
CAISGQAGQETQYF
>TRBJ2-5|TRBV25-1
CASSDLTGAQETQYF
>TRBJ2-3|TRBV11-2
CASSFNSDQAGDTQYF
>TRBJ2-5|TRBV2
CASSKGQPAAQYF
>TRBJ2-3|TRBV7-2
CASSLTSGSTDTQYF
>TRBJ2-3|TRBV6-1
CASSGTSSTDTQYF
>TRBJ2-5|TRBV6-5
CASTPPQGETQYF
>TRBJ2-3|TRBV6-1
CASRPGQGGDTQYF
>TRBJ1-1|TRBV7-9
CASSLAESDREKAFF
>TRBJ2-5|TRBV5-1
CASSVTGAGETQYF
>TRBJ2-3|TRBV27
CASKSRTSGITDTQYF
>TRBJ2-6|TRBV4-2
CASSQDGGPGANVLTF
>TRBJ2-4|TRBV9
CASSPPEQGGKNIQYF
>TRBJ2-2|TRBV10-1
CASSTSGRTGELFF
>TRBJ2-7|TRBV7-2
CASSQWTSGNNEQYF
>TRBJ2-5|TRBV10-3
CAISEPGLHGETQYF
>TRBJ2-3|TRBV10-3
CAISGKRELTDTQYF
>TRBJ2-1|TRBV6-6
CASSSKSSYNEQFF
>TRBJ2-7|TRBV6-5
CASSYLGTGKDEQYF
>TRBJ2-3|TRBV19
CASTTPLAGGQYF
>TRBJ2-7|TRBV28
CATQTGGTYEQYF
>TRBJ2-1|TRBV7-2
CASSLPGTSGRNEQFF
>TRBJ1-2|TRBV6-5
CASSYSYREYGYTF
>TRBJ2-7|TRBV5-6
CASSLVGGVYEQYF
>TRBJ2-7|TRBV9
CASSGTSGPYEQYF
>TRBJ1-2|TRBV2
CASRGSGGGYTF
>TRBJ2-7|TRBV10-1
CASSDPGQGRDEQYF
>TRBJ2-5|TRBV18
CASSYREGVETQYF
>TRBJ1-4|TRBV19
CASSPDRGNEKLFF
>TRBJ2-7|TRBV28
CASGSTSAPREQYF
>TRBJ1-5|TRBV28
CASRGGNQPQHF
>TRBJ2-7|TRBV19
CASSMQASGYSYEQYF
>TRBJ1-5|TRBV27
CASSFKGHSNQPQHF
>TRBJ1-2|TRBV7-2
CASSVAGESYYGYTF
>TRBJ2-1|TRBV6-6
CASTTSGRAYNEQFF
>TRBJ2-7|TRBV11-2
CASKMGTGGYEQYF
>TRBJ2-1|TRBV2
CASSEAGGTFWDEQFF
>TRBJ2-1|TRBV9
CASRPGGSSYNEQFF
>TRBJ1-1|TRBV19
CASSMDRGNTEAFF
>TRBJ2-1|TRBV28
CASSLPGTGRNEQFF
>TRBJ2-7|TRBV27
CASSRAGSTYEQYF
>TRBJ2-7|TRBV5-1
CASSTGQGGSYEQYF
>TRBJ1-3|TRBV14
CASSQDSGRARNTIYF
>TRBJ1-4|TRBV30
CAWTGDRGVNEKLFF
>TRBJ1-5|TRBV9
CASSVAGRSNQPQHF